The sequence of this T cell receptor beta chain was determined in a study of neurological immune-mediated disorders. Study background: Of the 35 or so patients who had multiple sclerosis, some 30 had the relapsing-remitting form and 3 had the secondary progressive form. Study-level findings and limits: The multiple sclerosis repertoire cluster lacked an association with any feature, whether clinical or MRI. None of the CDR3 amino acid sequences of expanded clones recurred across subjects, suggesting private repertoires in all groups.

TCRdb used MiXCR to reprocess the 5' RACE reads, holding one entry per CDR3 protein. This sample yields about 65,000 distinct CDR3 sequences, of which 4.1% are seen a single time; 2.6% belongs to the top ten. The CDR3 spans 15 residues. Per the germline V gene, CDR1 is DFQATT and CDR2 is SNEGSKA (reference sequence). Trimming cost V 6 bases and J 2 bases; bases outside gene matches: 9. Of note for this clonotype: Its antigen is undetermined. This may be a read error, as it is one base from a much larger clone.

The chain employs TRBV20-1 and TRBJ2-1, with 8 bases aligning to TRBD2. The TCR originated in a man aged 45-65 years with multiple sclerosis. Sequenced: PBMCs. CDR3 sequence: CSAHMGTRAYNEQFF. The CDR3 region has the DNA TGCAGTGCCCACATGGGGACTAGAGCCTACAATGAGCAGTTCTTC.